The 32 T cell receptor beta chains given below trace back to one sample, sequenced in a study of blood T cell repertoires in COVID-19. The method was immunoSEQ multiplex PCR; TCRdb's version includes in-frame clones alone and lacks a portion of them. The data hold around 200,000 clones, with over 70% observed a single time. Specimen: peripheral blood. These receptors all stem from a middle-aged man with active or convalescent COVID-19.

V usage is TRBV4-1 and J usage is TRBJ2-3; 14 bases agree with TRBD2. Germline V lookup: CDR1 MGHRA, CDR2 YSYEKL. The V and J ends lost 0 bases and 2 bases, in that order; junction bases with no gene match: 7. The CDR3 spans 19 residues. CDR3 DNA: TGCGCCAGCAGCCAAGAGTCGGGACTAGCGGGGGCACTCACAGATACGCAGTATTTT. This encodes CASSQESGLAGALTDTQYF.

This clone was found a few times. In DNA, the CDR3 is TGTGCCAGCAGCTTACCGGGGAACACTGAAGCTTTCTTT. Translation gives CASSLPGNTEAFF. The V gene is TRBV11-3, the J gene TRBJ1-1; no clear D gene. The CDR3 spans 13 residues. The ends were cut back, 2 bases at V and 1 base at J, with 5 bases in the middle. In germline, CDR1 is SGHNT, CDR2 YENEEA.

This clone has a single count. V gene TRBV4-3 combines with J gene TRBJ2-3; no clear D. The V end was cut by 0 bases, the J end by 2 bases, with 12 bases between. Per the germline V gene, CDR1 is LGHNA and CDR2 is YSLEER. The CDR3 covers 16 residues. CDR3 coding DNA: TGCGCCAGCAGCCAAGAACGGTGGCGGAACACAGATACGCAGTATTTT. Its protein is CASSQERWRNTDTQYF.

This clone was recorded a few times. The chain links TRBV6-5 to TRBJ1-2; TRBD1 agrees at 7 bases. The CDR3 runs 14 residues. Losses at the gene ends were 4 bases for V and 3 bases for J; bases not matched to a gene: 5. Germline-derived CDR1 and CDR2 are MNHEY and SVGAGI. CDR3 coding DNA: TGTGCCAGCAGTTCACCGACAGGGCACTATGGCTACACCTTC. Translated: CASSSPTGHYGYTF.

The CDR3 nucleotides read TGTGCCAGTAGTAGGTCCACGGGAGACTATGGCTACACCTTC. Protein sequence: CASSRSTGDYGYTF. V is TRBV19 and J is TRBJ1-2; no clear D. The germline CDR1 and CDR2 sequences are LNHDA and SQIVND (reference sequence). The CDR3 extends over 14 amino acids. V lost 4 bases and J lost 3, with 12 bases in between.

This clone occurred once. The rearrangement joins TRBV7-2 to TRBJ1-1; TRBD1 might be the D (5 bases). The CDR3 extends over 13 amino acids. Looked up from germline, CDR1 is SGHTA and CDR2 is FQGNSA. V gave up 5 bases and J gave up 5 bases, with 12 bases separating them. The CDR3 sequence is CASSENDRTEAFF. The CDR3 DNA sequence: TGTGCCAGCAGCGAAAATGACAGAACTGAAGCTTTCTTT. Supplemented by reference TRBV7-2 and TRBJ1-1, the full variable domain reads GAGVSQSPSNKVTEKGKDVELRCDPISGHTALYWYRQSLGQGLEFLIYFQGNSAPDKSGLPSDRFSAERTGGSVSTLTIQRTQQEDSAVYLCASSENDRTEAFFGQGTRLTVV.

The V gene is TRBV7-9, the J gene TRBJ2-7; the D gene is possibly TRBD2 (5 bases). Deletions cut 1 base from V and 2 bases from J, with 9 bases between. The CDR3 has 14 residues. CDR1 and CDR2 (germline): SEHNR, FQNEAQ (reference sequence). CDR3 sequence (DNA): TGTGCCAGCAGCTTAGGTGGACTCCCCTACGAGCAGTACTTC. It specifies CASSLGGLPYEQYF.

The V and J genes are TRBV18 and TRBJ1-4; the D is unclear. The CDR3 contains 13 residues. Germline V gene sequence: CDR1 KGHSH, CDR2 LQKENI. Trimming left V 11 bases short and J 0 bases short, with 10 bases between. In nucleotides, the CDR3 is TGTGCCGTGCGGGGAGCAACTAATGAAAAACTGTTTTTT. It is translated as CAVRGATNEKLFF.

The CDR3 loop reads CASSPGQVEKLFF. The DNA for the CDR3 is TGTGCCAGCTCACCAGGCCAAGTTGAAAAACTGTTTTTT. This chain uses TRBV18 with TRBJ1-4; D gene ambiguous. Per germline, CDR1 KGHSH and CDR2 LQKENI. The CDR3 totals 13 residues. The V and J ends lost 2 bases and 7 bases respectively, with 8 bases between them.

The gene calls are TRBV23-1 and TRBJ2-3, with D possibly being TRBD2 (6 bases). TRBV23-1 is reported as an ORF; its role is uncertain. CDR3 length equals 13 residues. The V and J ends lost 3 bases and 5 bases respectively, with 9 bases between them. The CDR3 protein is CASSQAGKDTQYF. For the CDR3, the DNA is TGCGCCAGCAGTCAGGCGGGAAAAGATACGCAGTATTTT.

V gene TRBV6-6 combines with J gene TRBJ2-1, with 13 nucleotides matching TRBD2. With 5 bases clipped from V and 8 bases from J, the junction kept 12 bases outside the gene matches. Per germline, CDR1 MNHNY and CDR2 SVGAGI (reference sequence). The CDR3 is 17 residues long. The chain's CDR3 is CASSPLTSGRAGDEQFF. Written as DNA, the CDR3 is TGTGCCAGCAGTCCCCTCACTAGCGGGAGGGCCGGGGATGAGCAGTTCTTC.

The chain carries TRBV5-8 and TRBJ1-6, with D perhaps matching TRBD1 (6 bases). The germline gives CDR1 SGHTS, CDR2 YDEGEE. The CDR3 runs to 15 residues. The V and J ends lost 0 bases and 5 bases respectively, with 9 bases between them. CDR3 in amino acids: CASSLGQGNNSPLHF. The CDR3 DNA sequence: TGTGCCAGCAGCTTGGGCCAGGGGAATAATTCACCCCTCCACTTT.

The CDR3 sequence is CASRSSTAGPGELFF. The CDR3, as DNA: TGTGCCAGTCGCTCGAGTACAGCGGGTCCCGGGGAGCTGTTTTTT. The chain carries TRBV6-5 and TRBJ2-2; TRBD2 is a possible D gene (6 bases). Germline assignment: CDR1 MNHEY and CDR2 SVGAGI. V lost 9 bases and J 6 bases, leaving 20 bases between the germline ends. CDR3 length: 15 amino acids.

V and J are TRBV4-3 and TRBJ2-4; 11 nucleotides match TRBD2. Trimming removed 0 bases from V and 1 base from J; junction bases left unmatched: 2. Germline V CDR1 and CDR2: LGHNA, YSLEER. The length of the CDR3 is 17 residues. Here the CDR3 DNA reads TGCGCCAGCAGCCAAGACCCTAGCGGGGGGGCCAAAAACATTCAGTACTTC. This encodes CASSQDPSGGAKNIQYF.

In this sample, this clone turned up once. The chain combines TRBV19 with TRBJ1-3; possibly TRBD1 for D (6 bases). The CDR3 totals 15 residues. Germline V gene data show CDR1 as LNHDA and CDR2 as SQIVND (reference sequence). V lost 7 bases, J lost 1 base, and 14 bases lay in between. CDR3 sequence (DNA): TGTGCCAGTAACATACAGGGAAGGTCTGGAAACACCATATATTTT. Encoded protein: CASNIQGRSGNTIYF.

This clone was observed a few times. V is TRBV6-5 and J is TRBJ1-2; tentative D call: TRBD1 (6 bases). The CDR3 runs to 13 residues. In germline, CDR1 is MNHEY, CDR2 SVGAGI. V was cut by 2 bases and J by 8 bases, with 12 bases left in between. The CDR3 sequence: CASSYGQGRGYTF. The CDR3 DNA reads TGTGCCAGCAGTTACGGGCAGGGGAGAGGCTACACCTTC.

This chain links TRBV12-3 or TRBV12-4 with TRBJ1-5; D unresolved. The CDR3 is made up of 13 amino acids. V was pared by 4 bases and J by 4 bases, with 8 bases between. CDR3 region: CASSYSGNQPQHF. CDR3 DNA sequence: TGTGCCAGCAGTTACTCGGGAAATCAGCCCCAGCATTTT.

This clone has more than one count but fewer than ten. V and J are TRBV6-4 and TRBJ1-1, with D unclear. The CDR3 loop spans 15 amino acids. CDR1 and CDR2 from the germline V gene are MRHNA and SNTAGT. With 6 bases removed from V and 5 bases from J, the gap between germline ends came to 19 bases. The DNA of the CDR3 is TGTGCCAGCAGGGGAGAGTTAGGTGCGTGGACTGAAGCTTTCTTT. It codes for CASRGELGAWTEAFF.

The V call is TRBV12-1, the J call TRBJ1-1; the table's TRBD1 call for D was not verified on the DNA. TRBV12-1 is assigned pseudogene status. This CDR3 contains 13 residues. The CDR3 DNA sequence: TGTGCCAGCAGCTTTGTCGGGACAGCCGAAGCTTTCTTT. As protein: CASSFVGTAEAFF.

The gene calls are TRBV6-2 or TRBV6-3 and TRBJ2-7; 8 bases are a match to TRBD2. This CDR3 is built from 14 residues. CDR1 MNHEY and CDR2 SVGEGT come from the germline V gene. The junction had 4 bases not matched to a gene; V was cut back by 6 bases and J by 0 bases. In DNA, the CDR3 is TGTGCCAGCAGCAAGGGACTAGGCTCCTACGAGCAGTACTTC. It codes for CASSKGLGSYEQYF.

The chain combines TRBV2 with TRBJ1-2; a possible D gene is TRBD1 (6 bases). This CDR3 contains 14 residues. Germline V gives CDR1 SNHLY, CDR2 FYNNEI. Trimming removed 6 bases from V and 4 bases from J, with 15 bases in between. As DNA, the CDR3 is TGTGCCAGCAGCGAGGACACAGGGACCTATGGCTACACCTTC. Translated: CASSEDTGTYGYTF.

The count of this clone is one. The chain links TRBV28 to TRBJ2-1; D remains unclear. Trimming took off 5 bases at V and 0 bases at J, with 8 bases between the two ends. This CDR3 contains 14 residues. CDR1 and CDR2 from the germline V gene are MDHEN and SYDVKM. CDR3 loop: CASSVQISYNEQFF. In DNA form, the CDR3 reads TGTGCCAGCAGTGTCCAAATCTCCTACAATGAGCAGTTCTTC. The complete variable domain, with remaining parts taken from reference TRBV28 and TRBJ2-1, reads DVKVTQSSRYLVKRTGEKVFLECVQDMDHENMFWYRQDPGLGLRLIYFSYDVKMKEKGDIPEGYSVSREKKERFSLILESASTNQTSMYLCASSVQISYNEQFFGPGTRLTVL.

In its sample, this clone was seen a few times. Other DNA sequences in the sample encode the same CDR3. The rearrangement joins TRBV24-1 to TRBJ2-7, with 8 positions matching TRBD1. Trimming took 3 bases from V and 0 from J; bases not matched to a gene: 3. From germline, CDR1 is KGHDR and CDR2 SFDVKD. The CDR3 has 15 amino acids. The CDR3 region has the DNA TGTGCCACCAGTGATCCCGGGACAGGCTCCTACGAGCAGTACTTC. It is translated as CATSDPGTGSYEQYF.

CDR3 in DNA: TGCGCCAGCAGCCGGGGCGGGGCGGGCACTGAGCAGTTCTTC. This codes for CASSRGGAGTEQFF. The gene calls are TRBV4-1 and TRBJ2-1; D might be TRBD2 (6 bases). Deletions cut 4 bases from V and 9 bases from J, with 16 bases between. This CDR3 has 14 amino acids. Germline V gene data show CDR1 as MGHRA and CDR2 as YSYEKL.

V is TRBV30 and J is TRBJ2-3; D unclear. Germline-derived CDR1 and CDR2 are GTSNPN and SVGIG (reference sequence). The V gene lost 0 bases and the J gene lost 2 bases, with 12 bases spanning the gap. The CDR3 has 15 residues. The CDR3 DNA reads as TGTGCCTGGAGTGTAGTGGCTGCTCACACAGATACGCAGTATTTT. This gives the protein CAWSVVAAHTDTQYF.

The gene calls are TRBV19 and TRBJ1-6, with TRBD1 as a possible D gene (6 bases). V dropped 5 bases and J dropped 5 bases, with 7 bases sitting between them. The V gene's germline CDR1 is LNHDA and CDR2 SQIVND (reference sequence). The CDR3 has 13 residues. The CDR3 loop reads CASSHRDNSPLHF. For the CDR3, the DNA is TGTGCCAGTAGTCACAGGGATAATTCACCCCTCCACTTT.

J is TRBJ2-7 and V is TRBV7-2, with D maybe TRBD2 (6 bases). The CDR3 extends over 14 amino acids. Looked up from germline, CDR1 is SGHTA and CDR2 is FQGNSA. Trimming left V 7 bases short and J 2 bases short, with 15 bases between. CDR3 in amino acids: CASIGTLRPYEQYF. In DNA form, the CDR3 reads TGTGCCAGCATTGGGACTCTTCGCCCCTACGAGCAGTACTTC.

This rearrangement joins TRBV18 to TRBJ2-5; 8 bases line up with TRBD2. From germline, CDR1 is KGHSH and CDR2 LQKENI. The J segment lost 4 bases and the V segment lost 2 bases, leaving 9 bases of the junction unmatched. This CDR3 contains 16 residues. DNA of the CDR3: TGTGCCAGCTCACCAGGAATCCGGGGGGGCGCAGAGACCCAGTACTTC. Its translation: CASSPGIRGGAETQYF.

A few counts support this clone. The CDR3 loop is CASSPGGRGYGYTF. Here the CDR3 DNA reads TGTGCCAGCAGCCCAGGGGGGCGGGGCTATGGCTACACCTTC. V is TRBV7-2 and J is TRBJ1-2; 7 nucleotides agree with TRBD1. V lost 5 bases to trimming and J lost 4 bases; unmatched junction nucleotides: 7. This CDR3 is built from 14 residues. CDR1 is SGHTA and CDR2 is FQGNSA in the germline V gene.

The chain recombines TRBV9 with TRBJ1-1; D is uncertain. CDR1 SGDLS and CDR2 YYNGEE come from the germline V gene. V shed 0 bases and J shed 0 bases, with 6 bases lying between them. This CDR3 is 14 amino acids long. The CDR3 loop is CASSVGRMNTEAFF. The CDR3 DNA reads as TGTGCCAGCAGCGTAGGGAGGATGAACACTGAAGCTTTCTTT.

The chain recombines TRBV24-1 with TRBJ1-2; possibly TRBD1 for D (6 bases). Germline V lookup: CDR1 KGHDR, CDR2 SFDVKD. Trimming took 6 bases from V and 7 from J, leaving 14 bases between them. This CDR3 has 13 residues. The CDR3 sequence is CATSSRGRGGYTF. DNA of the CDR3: TGTGCCACCAGTTCCAGGGGCCGAGGTGGCTACACCTTC.

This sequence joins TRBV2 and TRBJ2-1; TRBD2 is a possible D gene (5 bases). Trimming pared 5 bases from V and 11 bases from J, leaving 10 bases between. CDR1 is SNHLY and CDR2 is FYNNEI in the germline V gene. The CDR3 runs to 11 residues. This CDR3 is CASSRTEKQFF. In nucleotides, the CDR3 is TGTGCCAGCAGTCGGACTGAGAAGCAGTTCTTC.